This T cell receptor beta chain was sequenced for a study of T cell responses to AZD1222 COVID-19 vaccine. Study-wide results and limits: Clonal diversity was possibly underestimated; the donors were predominantly white British and more often female. In the spike-specific TCR repertoire, nearly half reportedly target unmutated variant regions. Distributed over spike, vaccine-associated CD4 TCRs predominated at 160-218 and 743-854.

The assay was immunoSEQ multiplex PCR, and TCRdb's table has in-frame clones only and misses some. The sample contains 130,000 to 150,000 clones, 85% to 90% of which appear only once. Points on this clone: Its cognate antigen is unknown.

It was second doses at about 4 or about 12 weeks that were pooled. Germline values: CDR1 SGHRS, CDR2 YFSETQ. The CDR3 loop spans 16 amino acids. V lost 2 bases and J 2 bases, leaving 16 bases between the germline ends. The material was peripheral blood, obtained 28 days after the second AZD1222 dose. The sequence was collected from an adult who received the AZD1222 COVID-19 vaccine. The chain carries TRBV5-1 and TRBJ1-1; D is unresolved. CDR3 in DNA: TGCGCCAGCAGCTTTAGCCCCGGGTTGGGAAACACTGAAGCTTTCTTT. Protein sequence: CASSFSPGLGNTEAFF.